This passage covers 31 T cell receptor beta chains from one sample sequenced in a study of blood T cell repertoires in COVID-19. TCRdb's table, derived via immunoSEQ multiplex PCR, lists solely in-frame clones and lacks some. The data show 150,000 to 200,000 clones, 75% to 80% seen once. Sequencing used peripheral blood. The receptor set was obtained from an older woman with acute or convalescent COVID-19.

The rearrangement uses TRBV9 and TRBJ2-1; D may be TRBD2 (5 bases). The CDR3 length is 19 residues. Per germline, CDR1 SGDLS and CDR2 YYNGEE. Trimming removed 4 bases from V and 5 bases from J, with 28 bases in between. CDR3 sequence reads: CASSPDVSVTSSPDNEQFF. CDR3 DNA: TGTGCCAGCAGCCCAGACGTAAGCGTTACTAGTTCTCCCGACAATGAGCAGTTCTTC.

V gene TRBV2 combines with J gene TRBJ2-4; D not resolved. The CDR3 covers 13 residues. Germline V gives CDR1 SNHLY, CDR2 FYNNEI. With 0 bases removed from V and 13 bases from J, the gap between germline ends came to 13 bases. The CDR3 reads CASSEALRLGQYF. In nucleotides, the CDR3 is TGTGCCAGCAGTGAAGCGCTTCGGCTAGGACAGTACTTC.

The chain has TRBV18 and TRBJ1-4; 11 bases are a match to TRBD1. The CDR3 totals 15 residues. The V segment lost 6 bases and the J segment 6 bases; nucleotides outside the gene matches: 6. Germline assignment: CDR1 KGHSH and CDR2 LQKENI. The CDR3 region has the DNA TGTGCCAGCTCCCGCGGACAGGGGGCGGATGAAAAACTGTTTTTT. Translating gives CASSRGQGADEKLFF.

This chain uses TRBV5-1 with TRBJ2-1; D not resolved. The CDR3 totals 14 residues. The V end lost 3 bases, the J end lost 1 base, and 8 bases lay between the germline ends. Germline CDR1 is SGHRS and CDR2 is YFSETQ. CDR3 sequence: CASSSVGSYNEQFF. The CDR3 DNA reads TGCGCCAGCAGCTCTGTCGGTTCCTACAATGAGCAGTTCTTC.

The chain has TRBV6-2 or TRBV6-3 and TRBJ2-1, with D possibly matching TRBD2 (6 bases). Germline-derived CDR1 and CDR2 are MNHEY and SVGEGT. The CDR3 is made up of 16 amino acids. The V and J ends lost 4 bases and 9 bases respectively, with 22 bases between them. Written as DNA, the CDR3 is TGTGCCAGCAGTTCGATTCTGACTAGAGCACGGGGTGAGCAGTTCTTC. Its translation: CASSSILTRARGEQFF.

Ten or more counts support this clone. This CDR3 is CASQVAGGSLRDTQYF. CDR3 nucleotides: TGTGCCAGTCAGGTAGCCGGAGGATCCCTCCGAGATACGCAGTATTTT. This chain links TRBV19 with TRBJ2-3, with D perhaps TRBD2 (5 bases). The CDR3 length is 16 residues. V gave up 8 bases and J gave up 5 bases, with 23 bases separating them. The germline V gene encodes CDR1 LNHDA and CDR2 SQIVND (reference sequence).

This clone was recorded only once. Other DNA sequences in the same sample also yield this CDR3. The V and J genes are TRBV5-1 and TRBJ1-1; D remains unclear. The CDR3 runs to 14 residues. Germline loops: CDR1 SGHRS, CDR2 YFSETQ. V dropped 0 bases and J dropped 1 base, with 7 bases sitting between them. The CDR3 sequence: CASSLEAGNTEAFF. In DNA, the CDR3 is TGCGCCAGCAGCTTGGAGGCAGGGAACACTGAAGCTTTCTTT.

The V call is TRBV10-2, the J call TRBJ1-2; possibly TRBD1 for D (5 bases). This CDR3 is 15 amino acids long. Germline loops: CDR1 WSHSY, CDR2 SAAADI. V dropped 0 bases and J dropped 0 bases, with 8 bases sitting between them. CDR3 DNA sequence: TGCGCCAGCAGTGAGTCGGGGGGAACTAACTATGGCTACACCTTC. Its translation: CASSESGGTNYGYTF.

The chain couples TRBV11-2 to TRBJ1-6; D possibly corresponds to TRBD1 (5 bases). Between the trimmed V and J ends, which lost 7 bases and 3 bases, there was a span of 13 bases. Looked up from germline, CDR1 is SGHAT and CDR2 is FQNNGV. The CDR3 has 15 residues. CDR3 DNA sequence: TGTGCCAGCACCGCGGGGGTAAACTATAATTCACCCCTCCACTTT. It translates to CASTAGVNYNSPLHF.

This clone occurred many times. The V and J genes are TRBV30 and TRBJ2-2, with D possibly TRBD1 on 6 matching bases. The CDR3 length is 15 residues. The germline V gene encodes CDR1 GTSNPN and CDR2 SVGIG (reference sequence). V was pared by 4 bases and J by 3 bases, with 15 bases between. The CDR3 protein is CAWTYGGRDTGELFF. In DNA, the CDR3 is TGTGCCTGGACCTATGGGGGCCGGGACACCGGGGAGCTGTTTTTT.

The V call is TRBV7-6, the J call TRBJ1-1; possible D gene TRBD1, 6 bases. This CDR3 comprises 13 residues. Trimming left V 8 bases short and J 5 bases short, with 15 bases between. Germline V gene lookup returns CDR1 SGHVS and CDR2 FNYEAQ. CDR3 residues: CASSQGPKTEAFF. CDR3 in DNA: TGTGCCAGCTCACAGGGACCGAAAACTGAAGCTTTCTTT.

This sequence joins TRBV19 and TRBJ2-1, with 7 bases identical to TRBD1. From germline, CDR1 is LNHDA and CDR2 SQIVND (reference sequence). CDR3 length equals 18 residues. The V and J ends lost 4 bases and 4 bases, in that order; junction bases with no gene match: 16. The CDR3 region is CASSKRLGQTTGYNEQFF. Written as DNA, the CDR3 is TGTGCCAGTAGTAAGCGTCTGGGACAGACTACGGGGTACAATGAGCAGTTCTTC.

V is TRBV30 and J is TRBJ2-3, with a tentative D call TRBD2 (7 bases). The CDR3 sequence is 16 residues long. CDR1 is GTSNPN and CDR2 is SVGIG in the germline V gene (reference sequence). The V and J ends lost 0 bases and 1 base respectively, with 14 bases between them. The CDR3 region is CAWSVGSGGRTDTQYF. As DNA, the CDR3 is TGTGCCTGGAGTGTAGGGTCGGGGGGCCGCACAGATACGCAGTATTTT.

The rearrangement links TRBV13 to TRBJ2-7; D perhaps matches TRBD2 (7 bases). The CDR3 runs 15 residues. The germline V and J ends were trimmed by 0 bases and 7 bases, with 16 bases remaining between them. Germline CDR1 PRHDT, CDR2 FYEKMQ (reference sequence). The CDR3 coding sequence is TGTGCCAGCAGCTTAGGTAGGGGGGGCCTCCAGGAGCAGTACTTC. Protein sequence: CASSLGRGGLQEQYF.

The CDR3: CASSQGVWRTGEQFF. The CDR3 region has the DNA TGTGCCAGCAGCCAAGGAGTATGGAGGACGGGTGAGCAGTTCTTC. The V call is TRBV3-1 (or the pseudogene TRBV3-2), the J call TRBJ2-1; possible D gene TRBD2, 5 bases. The CDR3 totals 15 residues. Trimming took off 1 base at V and 9 bases at J, with 16 bases between the two ends. Germline lookup yields CDR1 LGHDT and CDR2 YNNKEL (reference sequence).

This chain joins TRBV27 and TRBJ2-1; TRBD1 matches 7 bases. CDR1 and CDR2 (germline): MNHEY, SMNVEV (reference sequence). This CDR3 region has 16 residues. Unmatched junction bases numbered 7, after V lost 3 bases and J lost 2 bases. The CDR3 DNA follows: TGTGCCAGCAGTTTCGTTCGGACAGGCACCTACAATGAGCAGTTCTTC. Translated: CASSFVRTGTYNEQFF.

The chain links TRBV30 to TRBJ1-5, with D perhaps matching TRBD1 (6 bases). The CDR3 covers 14 residues. Between the trimmed V and J ends, which lost 2 bases and 3 bases, there was a span of 11 bases. CDR1 is GTSNPN and CDR2 is SVGIG in the germline V gene (reference sequence). The CDR3, as DNA: TGTGCCTGGAGTTACAGGGATATCAATCAGCCCCAGCATTTT. As protein: CAWSYRDINQPQHF.

This clone was seen once. This rearrangement joins TRBV3-1 (or the pseudogene TRBV3-2) to TRBJ2-4; no firm D call. V gave up 1 base and J gave up 2 bases, with 6 bases separating them. The germline V gene encodes CDR1 LGHDT and CDR2 YNNKEL (reference sequence). The length of the CDR3 is 14 residues. The CDR3 nucleotides read TGTGCCAGCAGCCAAGCCTACTCCAAAAACATTCAGTACTTC. It codes for CASSQAYSKNIQYF.

V and J are TRBV5-1 and TRBJ2-2; 9 nucleotides agree with TRBD2. Germline V gene data show CDR1 as SGHRS and CDR2 as YFSETQ. The V segment lost 7 bases and the J segment 7 bases; nucleotides outside the gene matches: 8. This CDR3 contains 14 residues. The CDR3: CASASSGTIGELFF. Here the CDR3 DNA reads TGCGCCAGCGCGTCTAGCGGGACTATCGGGGAGCTGTTTTTT.

The J gene is TRBJ2-5, the V gene TRBV3-1 (or the pseudogene TRBV3-2); D unresolved. CDR3 size: 12 residues. Germline CDR1 reads LGHDT; CDR2 reads YNNKEL (reference sequence). Trimming removed 1 base from V and 3 bases from J, with 3 bases in between. The CDR3 nucleotides read TGTGCCAGCAGCCAAGCGGAAGAGACCCAGTACTTC. Its protein product is CASSQAEETQYF.

This clone appeared a single time. The rearrangement links TRBV11-3 to TRBJ2-2; 12 bases fit TRBD2. This CDR3 comprises 15 residues. The junction had 6 bases not matched to a gene; V was cut back by 5 bases and J by 8 bases. Germline-derived CDR1 and CDR2 are SGHNT and YENEEA. The CDR3 reads CASSRLAGVEGELFF. The CDR3 DNA reads TGTGCCAGCAGCCGACTAGCGGGAGTGGAGGGGGAGCTGTTTTTT.

The genes are TRBV11-1 and TRBJ2-5; 7 positions match TRBD2. The CDR3 consists of 15 residues. Germline V gives CDR1 SGHAT, CDR2 FQDESV (reference sequence). V shed 2 bases and J 2 bases; nucleotides not matched to a gene: 5. CDR3 DNA sequence: TGTGCCAGCAGCTTACGGCCGGGACTACAAGAGACCCAGTACTTC. It specifies CASSLRPGLQETQYF.

This clone was detected a few times. This chain connects TRBV7-3 to TRBJ1-5; maybe TRBD1 (5 bases). The V end was cut by 1 base, the J end by 0 bases, with 10 bases between. There are 16 residues in the CDR3. CDR1 SGHTA and CDR2 FQGTGA come from the germline V gene. The CDR3: CASSLRTGYSNQPQHF. In DNA form, the CDR3 reads TGTGCCAGCAGCTTAAGAACAGGCTATAGCAATCAGCCCCAGCATTTT.

This chain joins TRBV23-1 and TRBJ2-2, with D possibly TRBD1 on 5 matching bases. TRBV23-1 is an open reading frame, and its role is uncertain. V lost 3 bases, J lost 0 bases, and 11 bases lay in between. The CDR3 length is 16 residues. This CDR3 reads CASSQADIANTGELFF. In DNA form, the CDR3 reads TGCGCCAGCAGTCAGGCGGACATCGCGAACACCGGGGAGCTGTTTTTT.

This clone was counted ten times or more. The chain has TRBV11-2 and TRBJ2-1; 9 positions match TRBD1. CDR3 length: 15 amino acids. Per germline, CDR1 SGHAT and CDR2 FQNNGV. V shed 0 bases, J shed 3 bases, and the junction held 0 bases outside the gene matches. In DNA, the CDR3 is TGTGCCAGCAGCTTAGAGGGACAGGGCTACAATGAGCAGTTCTTC. Translated: CASSLEGQGYNEQFF.

The chain carries TRBV7-2 and TRBJ2-7; TRBD2 is a possible D gene (5 bases). The V gene's germline CDR1 is SGHTA and CDR2 FQGNSA. This CDR3 comprises 13 residues. V was pared by 7 bases and J by 0 bases, with 10 bases between. The CDR3 region is CASTRGFSYEQYF. The CDR3 region has the DNA TGTGCCAGCACCCGGGGATTCTCCTACGAGCAGTACTTC. Full variable domain (rest looked up from reference TRBV7-2 and TRBJ2-7): GAGVSQSPSNKVTEKGKDVELRCDPISGHTALYWYRQSLGQGLEFLIYFQGNSAPDKSGLPSDRFSAERTGGSVSTLTIQRTQQEDSAVYLCASTRGFSYEQYFGPGTRLTVT.

Only one count was recorded for this clone. The rearrangement joins TRBV4-2 to TRBJ2-1, with D perhaps TRBD2 (6 bases). V gave up 0 bases and J gave up 0 bases, with 9 bases separating them. The CDR3 totals 16 residues. CDR1 and CDR2 from the germline V gene are LGHNA and YNFKEQ. The CDR3 DNA reads TGTGCCAGCAGCCAAGAAGGGACTTACTCCTACAATGAGCAGTTCTTC. The encoded protein is CASSQEGTYSYNEQFF.

The rearrangement uses TRBV6-5 and TRBJ2-2; weak D call: TRBD1 (5 bases). There are 16 residues in the CDR3. Looked up from germline, CDR1 is MNHEY and CDR2 is SVGAGI. The V end was cut by 0 bases, the J end by 4 bases, with 12 bases between. In DNA form, the CDR3 reads TGTGCCAGCAGTTACTCGGCAGGGCCCATCACCGGGGAGCTGTTTTTT. Translation: CASSYSAGPITGELFF.

This clone has just one count. The rearrangement links TRBV5-1 to TRBJ2-5, with D maybe TRBD2 (6 bases). This CDR3 is built from 15 residues. Germline V lookup: CDR1 SGHRS, CDR2 YFSETQ. Trimming pared 5 bases from V and 5 bases from J, leaving 19 bases between. CDR3: CASRKSGTRIETQYF. The CDR3 DNA reads as TGCGCCAGCAGAAAATCCGGGACTCGAATTGAGACCCAGTACTTC.

The chain joins TRBV10-3 to TRBJ1-1; unclear D gene. Germline CDR1 ENHRY, CDR2 SYGVKD. The CDR3 loop spans 13 amino acids. The germline V and J ends were trimmed by 6 bases and 0 bases, with 8 bases remaining between them. Here the CDR3 DNA reads TGTGCCATCAGATGGCAGTTGAACACTGAAGCTTTCTTT. This sequence encodes CAIRWQLNTEAFF.

J is TRBJ2-1 and V is TRBV3-1 (or the pseudogene TRBV3-2); D call uncertain. This CDR3 spans 14 amino acids. CDR1 and CDR2 (germline): LGHDT, YNNKEL (reference sequence). Trimming pared 4 bases from V and 6 bases from J, leaving 13 bases between. This chain's CDR3 is CASSREPVGNEQFF. The CDR3 DNA follows: TGTGCCAGCAGCCGAGAGCCCGTCGGCAATGAGCAGTTCTTC.